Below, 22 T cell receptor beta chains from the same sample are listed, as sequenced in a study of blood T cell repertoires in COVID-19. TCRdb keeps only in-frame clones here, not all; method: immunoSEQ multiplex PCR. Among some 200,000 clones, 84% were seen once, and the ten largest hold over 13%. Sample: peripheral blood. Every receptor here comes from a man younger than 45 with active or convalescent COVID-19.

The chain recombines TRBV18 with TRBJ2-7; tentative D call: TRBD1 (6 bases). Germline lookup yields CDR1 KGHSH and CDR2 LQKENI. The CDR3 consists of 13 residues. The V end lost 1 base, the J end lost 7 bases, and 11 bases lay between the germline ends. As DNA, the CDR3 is TGTGCCAGCTCACCACGCCCAGGGGTAGAGCAGTACGTC. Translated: CASSPRPGVEQYV.

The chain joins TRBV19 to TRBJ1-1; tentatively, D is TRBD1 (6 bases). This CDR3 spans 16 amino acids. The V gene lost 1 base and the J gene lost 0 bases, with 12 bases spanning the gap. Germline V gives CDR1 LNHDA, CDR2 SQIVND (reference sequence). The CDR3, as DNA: TGTGCCAGTAGTATAGGTCCCCAGGGGATGAACACTGAAGCTTTCTTT. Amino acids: CASSIGPQGMNTEAFF.

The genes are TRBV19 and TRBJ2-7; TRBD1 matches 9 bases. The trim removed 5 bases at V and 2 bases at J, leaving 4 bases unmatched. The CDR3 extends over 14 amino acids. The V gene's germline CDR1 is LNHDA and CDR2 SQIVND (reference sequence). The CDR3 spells CASSSRDRAYEQYF. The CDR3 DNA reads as TGTGCCAGTAGTTCACGGGACAGGGCCTACGAGCAGTACTTC.

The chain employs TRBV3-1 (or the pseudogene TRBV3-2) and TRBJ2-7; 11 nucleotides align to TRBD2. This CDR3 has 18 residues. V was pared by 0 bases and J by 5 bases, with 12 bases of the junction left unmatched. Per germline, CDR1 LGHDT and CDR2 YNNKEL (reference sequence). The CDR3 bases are TGTGCCAGCAGCCAAGATTTCCATAGCGGGAGGGCCGGGAACGAGCAGTACTTC. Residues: CASSQDFHSGRAGNEQYF.

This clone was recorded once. In nucleotides, the CDR3 is TGTGCCAGCTCACCGGTGGACAGGGAGGGGGAAAAACTGTTTTTT. Residues: CASSPVDREGEKLFF. This chain joins TRBV18 and TRBJ1-4; 8 nucleotides match TRBD1. Germline V gene data show CDR1 as KGHSH and CDR2 as LQKENI. The V segment lost 3 bases and the J segment 8 bases; nucleotides outside the gene matches: 8. The CDR3 extends over 15 amino acids. Based on the CDR3 plus reference TRBV18 and TRBJ1-4, the full variable domain is NAGVMQNPRHLVRRRGQEARLRCSPMKGHSHVYWYRQLPEEGLKFMVYLQKENIIDESGMPKERFSAEFPKEGPSILRIQQVVRGDSAAYFCASSPVDREGEKLFFGSGTQLSVL.

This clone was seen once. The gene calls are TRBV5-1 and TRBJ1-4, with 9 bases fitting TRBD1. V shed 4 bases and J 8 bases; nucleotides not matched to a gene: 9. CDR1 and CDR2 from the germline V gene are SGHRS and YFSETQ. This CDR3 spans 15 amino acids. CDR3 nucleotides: TGCGCCAGCAGCACGGACAGGGGCGGGCGCGAAAAACTGTTTTTT. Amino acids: CASSTDRGGREKLFF.

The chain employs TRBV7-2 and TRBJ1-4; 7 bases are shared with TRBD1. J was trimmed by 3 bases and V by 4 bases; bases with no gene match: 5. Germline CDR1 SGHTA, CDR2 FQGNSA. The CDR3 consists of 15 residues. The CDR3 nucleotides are TGTGCCAGCAGCTGGGCAGGGGGATCTAATGAAAAACTGTTTTTT. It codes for CASSWAGGSNEKLFF. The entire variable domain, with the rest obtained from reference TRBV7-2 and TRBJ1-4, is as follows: GAGVSQSPSNKVTEKGKDVELRCDPISGHTALYWYRQSLGQGLEFLIYFQGNSAPDKSGLPSDRFSAERTGGSVSTLTIQRTQQEDSAVYLCASSWAGGSNEKLFFGSGTQLSVL.

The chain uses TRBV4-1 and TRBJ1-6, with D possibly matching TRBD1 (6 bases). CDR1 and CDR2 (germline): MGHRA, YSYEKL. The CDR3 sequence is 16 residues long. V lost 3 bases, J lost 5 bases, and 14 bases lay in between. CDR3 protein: CASSHVDRRHNSPLHF. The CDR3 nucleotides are TGCGCCAGCAGCCACGTTGACAGGCGGCATAATTCACCCCTCCACTTT.

CDR3 DNA: TGTGCCAGCAGTGCCTTGAGTCGGAACACTGAAGCTTTCTTT. Encoded protein: CASSALSRNTEAFF. The chain uses TRBV2 and TRBJ1-1; D unclear. This CDR3 is 14 amino acids long. Germline loops: CDR1 SNHLY, CDR2 FYNNEI. Trimming stripped 4 bases from V and 1 base from J, with 10 bases between.

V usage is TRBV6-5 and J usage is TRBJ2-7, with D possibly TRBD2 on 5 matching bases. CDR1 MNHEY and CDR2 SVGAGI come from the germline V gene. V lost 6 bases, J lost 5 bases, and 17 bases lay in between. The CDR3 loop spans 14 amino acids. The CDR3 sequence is CASRRGQLSNEQYV. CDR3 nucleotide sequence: TGTGCCAGCAGGCGCGGGCAGTTGAGCAACGAGCAGTACGTC.

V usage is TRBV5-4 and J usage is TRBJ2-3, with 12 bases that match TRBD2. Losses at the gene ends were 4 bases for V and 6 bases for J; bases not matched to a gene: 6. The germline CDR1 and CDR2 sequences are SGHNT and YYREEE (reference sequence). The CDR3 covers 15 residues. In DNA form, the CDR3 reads TGTGCCAGCAGCGTGACTAGCGGGAGAGTTGATACGCAGTATTTT. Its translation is CASSVTSGRVDTQYF. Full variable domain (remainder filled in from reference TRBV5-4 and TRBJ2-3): ETGVTQSPTHLIKTRGQQVTLRCSSQSGHNTVSWYQQALGQGPQFIFQYYREEENGRGNFPPRFSGLQFPNYSSELNVNALELDDSALYLCASSVTSGRVDTQYFGPGTRLTVL.

The CDR3 region has the DNA TGTGCCAGCTCACCACCGGTACTCTCTGGAAACACCATATATTTT. Its translation is CASSPPVLSGNTIYF. V usage is TRBV18 and J usage is TRBJ1-3, with D unclear. This CDR3 region has 15 residues. Germline CDR1 KGHSH, CDR2 LQKENI. V was pared by 0 bases and J by 0 bases, with 6 bases between.

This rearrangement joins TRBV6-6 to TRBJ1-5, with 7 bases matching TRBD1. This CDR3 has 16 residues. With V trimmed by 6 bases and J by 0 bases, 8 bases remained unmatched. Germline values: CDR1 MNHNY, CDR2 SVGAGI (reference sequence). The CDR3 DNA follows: TGTGCCAGCAGCCGAGGGACAGCTGATAGCAATCAGCCCCAGCATTTT. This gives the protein CASSRGTADSNQPQHF.

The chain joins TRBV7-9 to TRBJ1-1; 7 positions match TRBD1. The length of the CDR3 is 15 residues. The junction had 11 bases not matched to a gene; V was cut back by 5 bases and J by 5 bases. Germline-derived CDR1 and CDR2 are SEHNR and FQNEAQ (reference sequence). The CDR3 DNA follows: TGTGCCAGCAGCCCGCCGGCCAGGGGGACGACTGAAGCTTTCTTT. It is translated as CASSPPARGTTEAFF.

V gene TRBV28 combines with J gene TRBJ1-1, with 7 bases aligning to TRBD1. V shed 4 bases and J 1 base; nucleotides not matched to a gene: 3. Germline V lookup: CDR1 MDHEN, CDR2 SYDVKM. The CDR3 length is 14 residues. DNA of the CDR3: TGTGCCAGCAGTTCGGGACAGAGGAACACTGAAGCTTTCTTT. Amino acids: CASSSGQRNTEAFF.

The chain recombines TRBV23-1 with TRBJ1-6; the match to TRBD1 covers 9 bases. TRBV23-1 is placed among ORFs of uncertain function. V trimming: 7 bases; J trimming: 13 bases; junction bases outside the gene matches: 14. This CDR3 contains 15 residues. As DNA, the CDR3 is TGCGCCAGCATTACCCGGGACAGGGAATCATTTCCCCTCCACTTT. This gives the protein CASITRDRESFPLHF.

The CDR3 DNA reads TGTGCCAGCAGTTTAGCGGGACAGGGTGTTAGTGGGGCCAACGTCCTGACTTTC. Protein: CASSLAGQGVSGANVLTF. This chain links TRBV28 with TRBJ2-6, with 9 bases aligning to TRBD1. The CDR3 has 18 amino acids. With 2 bases clipped from V and 3 bases from J, the junction kept 8 bases outside the gene matches. Germline CDR1 is MDHEN and CDR2 is SYDVKM.

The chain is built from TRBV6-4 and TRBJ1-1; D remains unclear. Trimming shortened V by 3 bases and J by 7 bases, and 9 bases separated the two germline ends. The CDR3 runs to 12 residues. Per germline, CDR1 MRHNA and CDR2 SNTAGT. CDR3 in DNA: TGTGCCAGCAGTGATGGGCTTGGTGAAGCTTTCTTT. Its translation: CASSDGLGEAFF.

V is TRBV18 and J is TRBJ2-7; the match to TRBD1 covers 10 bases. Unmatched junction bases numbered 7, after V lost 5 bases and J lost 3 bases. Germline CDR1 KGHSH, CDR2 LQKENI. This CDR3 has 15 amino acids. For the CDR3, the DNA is TGTGCCAGCTCAAAGACCGGACAGGGGGTCTACGAGCAGTACGTC. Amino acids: CASSKTGQGVYEQYV.

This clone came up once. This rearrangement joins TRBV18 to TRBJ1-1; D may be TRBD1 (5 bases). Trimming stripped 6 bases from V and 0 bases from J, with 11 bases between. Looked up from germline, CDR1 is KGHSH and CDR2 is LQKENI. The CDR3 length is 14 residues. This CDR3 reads CASSRAGVNTEAFF. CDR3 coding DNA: TGTGCCAGCTCCCGCGCGGGGGTGAACACTGAAGCTTTCTTT. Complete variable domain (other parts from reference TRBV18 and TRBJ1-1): NAGVMQNPRHLVRRRGQEARLRCSPMKGHSHVYWYRQLPEEGLKFMVYLQKENIIDESGMPKERFSAEFPKEGPSILRIQQVVRGDSAAYFCASSRAGVNTEAFFGQGTRLTVV.

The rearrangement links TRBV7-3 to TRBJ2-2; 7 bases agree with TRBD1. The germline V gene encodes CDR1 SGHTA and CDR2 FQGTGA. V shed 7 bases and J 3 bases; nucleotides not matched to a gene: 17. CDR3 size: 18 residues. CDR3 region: CASTTWSQNRGDTGELFF. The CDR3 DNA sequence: TGTGCCAGCACCACGTGGAGCCAGAACAGGGGCGACACCGGGGAGCTGTTTTTT.

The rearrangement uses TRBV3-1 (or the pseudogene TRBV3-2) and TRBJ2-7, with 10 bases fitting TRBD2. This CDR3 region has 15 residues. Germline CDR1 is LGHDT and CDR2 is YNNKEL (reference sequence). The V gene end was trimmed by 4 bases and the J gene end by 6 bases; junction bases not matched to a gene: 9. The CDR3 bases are TGTGCCAGCAGCCGGTCCGGGACTAGCGTCGGCGAGCAGTACTTC. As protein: CASSRSGTSVGEQYF.